This entry is about one T cell receptor (beta chain). This sample was taken from a study of shared clonotypes between healthy human individuals. The CDR3 loop spans 13 amino acids. The germline V gene encodes CDR1 SGDLS and CDR2 YYNGEE. J gave up 6 bases and V 3 bases, and 2 bases lay outside the gene matches. Produced via immunoSEQ multiplex PCR; TCRdb's table is partial and in-frame only. The sample consists of roughly 590,000 clones, over 95% of them appearing once. CD45RO negativity and positive selection for CCR7 defined naive CD8 cells, a population that excluded terminally differentiated effector memory CD45RA+ cells.

Sequencing was done on a sample of naive CD8+ T cells sorted from blood. The rearrangement uses TRBV9 and TRBJ2-2; TRBD2 agrees at 7 bases. This clonotype was sampled from a woman aged 30 to 39 in good health. The CDR3 DNA follows: TGTGCCAGCAGCGCCCGGGAGGCCGGGGAGCTGTTTTTT. This encodes CASSAREAGELFF.